The source of this T cell receptor (beta chain) is a study of regulatory T cells in long-lasting Graves disease. As regards this clonotype: With a much larger clone just one base away, this may be a read error.

This CDR3 contains 17 residues. Germline CDR1 reads GTSNPN; CDR2 reads SVGIG (reference sequence). This sample's time point: newly diagnosed GD, antithyroid drugs for less than 3 months. PBMC RNA was the source of the TCR library. For TCR beta, libraries came from iRepertoire HTBI primers and Arm-PCR of CDR3 regions. TCRdb itself ran the multiplex PCR reads through MiXCR, one entry per CDR3 protein. In the table there are about 320,000 distinct CDR3 sequences, roughly 18% of which are singletons. The J gene is TRBJ2-3, the V gene TRBV30; 13 bases agree with TRBD2. The DNA end is more similar to TRBJ2-5, so the J call may be wrong. The receptor was isolated from a female donor with Graves disease. Here the sequenced sample was peripheral blood mononuclear cells (PBMCs), taken at new diagnosis, from a patient treated with antithyroid drugs. The CDR3 bases are TGTGCCTGGAGATCAACTAGCGGGAGGGTGAGACGAGGGACCCAGTACTTC. This codes for CAWRSTSGRVRRGTQYF.